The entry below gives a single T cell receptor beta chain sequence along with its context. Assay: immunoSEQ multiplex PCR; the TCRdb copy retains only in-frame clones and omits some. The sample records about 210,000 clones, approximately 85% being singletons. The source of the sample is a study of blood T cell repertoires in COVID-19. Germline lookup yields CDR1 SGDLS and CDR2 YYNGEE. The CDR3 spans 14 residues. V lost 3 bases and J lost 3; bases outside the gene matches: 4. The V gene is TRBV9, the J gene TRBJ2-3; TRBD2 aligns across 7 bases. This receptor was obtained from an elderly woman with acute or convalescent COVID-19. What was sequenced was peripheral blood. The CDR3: CASSASGITDTQYF. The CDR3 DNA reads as TGTGCCAGCAGCGCCAGCGGGATAACAGATACGCAGTATTTT.